This T cell receptor (beta chain) is drawn from a study of blood T cells in healthy people across ages. Worth noting for this clonotype: The antigen remains undetermined.

Study findings and constraints: It was the long-lived donors that had more naive CD4+ cells and higher diversity than aged donors. As age increased, TCR beta diversity per million T cells fell in a roughly linear fashion.

A J-beta primer mix and a sample-barcoded 5' primer were used in a second PCR of roughly 7 to 12 cycles. There were at least 2.5 million CDR3-containing paired-end reads obtained from each sample. Via MiXCR, TCRdb re-called the 5' RACE reads, giving one row per CDR3 protein. The sample shows about 970,000 distinct CDR3 sequences, roughly 51% of them seen only once. This CDR3 has 14 residues. Germline V CDR1 and CDR2: SGHRS, YFSETQ. V trimming: 4 bases; J trimming: 7 bases; junction bases outside the gene matches: 8. The clonotype comes from a woman aged 55-70 years in good health. V and J are TRBV5-1 and TRBJ2-7; 10 bases are a match to TRBD1. The sequenced sample consisted of blood. The CDR3 sequence: CASSPRTGGLEQYF. The DNA for the CDR3 is TGCGCCAGCAGCCCAAGGACAGGGGGGTTGGAGCAGTACTTC.